This entry lists 21 T cell receptor beta chains sequenced from one sample in a study of T-cell memory formation after mild COVID-19. TCRdb re-called the 5' RACE reads with MiXCR, one entry per CDR3 protein. Of fewer than 650,000 distinct CDR3 sequences in the sample, 17% are singletons; the top ten hold about 7.5%. Sequencing was done on a sample of PBMCs or a T cell subset sorted from them (not recorded which). These receptors were taken from an adult woman who had mild COVID-19 (a few samples of this study predate the infection). Cell type and time point are not known.

In its sample, this clonotype was seen a few times. DNA for the CDR3: TGTGCCAGCAGTTTCAGACTAGCGGGGGCCTACGAGCAGTACTTC. This translates into CASSFRLAGAYEQYF. J is TRBJ2-7 and V is TRBV27, with 12 bases that match TRBD2. There are 15 residues in the CDR3. Germline CDR1 is MNHEY and CDR2 is SMNVEV (reference sequence). The trim removed 3 bases at V and 2 bases at J, leaving 2 bases unmatched.

This clonotype has only a few counts. CDR3 protein: CATRSVGTEAFF. As DNA, the CDR3 is TGTGCCACCAGGAGCGTTGGCACTGAAGCTTTCTTT. The chain combines TRBV6-2 or TRBV6-3 with TRBJ1-1; D not certain. From germline, CDR1 is MNHEY and CDR2 SVGEGT. V shed 10 bases and J shed 4 bases, with 13 bases lying between them. The CDR3 loop spans 12 amino acids.

This chain connects TRBV6-6 to TRBJ2-7; 8 nucleotides align to TRBD1. In germline, CDR1 is MNHNY, CDR2 SVGAGI (reference sequence). After removal of 7 bases from V and 6 bases from J, the junction contained 8 bases not matched to a gene. CDR3 length equals 13 residues. The CDR3 loop reads CASKGQALLEQYF. The CDR3 region has the DNA TGTGCCAGCAAGGGACAGGCCCTCCTCGAGCAGTACTTC.

This clonotype was observed a few times. The chain carries TRBV5-1 and TRBJ1-2, with D unclear. The V gene lost 5 bases and the J gene lost 2 bases, with 10 bases spanning the gap. Germline V gene lookup returns CDR1 SGHRS and CDR2 YFSETQ. There are 13 residues in the CDR3. CDR3 nucleotide sequence: TGCGCCAGCAGGCTCGGCGGAAACTATGGCTACACCTTC. Amino acid sequence: CASRLGGNYGYTF.

This chain joins TRBV15 and TRBJ2-3; D is unresolved. The germline V and J ends were trimmed by 0 bases and 0 bases, with 16 bases remaining between them. The CDR3 length is 18 residues. Germline-derived CDR1 and CDR2 are LNHNV and YYDKDF (reference sequence). The CDR3 sequence is CATSRDLGALTSTDTQYF. CDR3 bases: TGTGCCACCAGCAGAGATCTTGGCGCTTTGACTAGCACAGATACGCAGTATTTT.

This chain connects TRBV5-1 to TRBJ1-3; D gene unclear. The CDR3 sequence is 15 residues long. Trimming stripped 0 bases from V and 0 bases from J, with 7 bases between. Germline V CDR1 and CDR2: SGHRS, YFSETQ. As DNA, the CDR3 is TGCGCCAGCAGCTTGGATTCCGCCTCTGGAAACACCATATATTTT. Protein: CASSLDSASGNTIYF.

The CDR3 DNA is TGTGCCAGCAGCTTGGTTAGGCGGCGAGGGAACACCGGGGAGCTGTTTTTT. This gives the protein CASSLVRRRGNTGELFF. This rearrangement joins TRBV7-8 to TRBJ2-2; unclear D gene. Germline V gene lookup returns CDR1 SGHVS and CDR2 FQNEAQ. The CDR3 sequence is 17 residues long. The V gene lost 3 bases and the J gene lost 1 base, with 15 bases spanning the gap. The variable domain in full, with the rest retrieved from reference TRBV7-8 and TRBJ2-2, is GAGVSQSPRYKVAKRGQDVALRCDPISGHVSLFWYQQALGQGPEFLTYFQNEAQLDKSGLPSDRFFAERPEGSVSTLKIQRTQQEDSAVYLCASSLVRRRGNTGELFFGEGSRLTVL.

The chain combines TRBV7-2 with TRBJ2-4; 9 bases align to TRBD1. Germline V gene sequence: CDR1 SGHTA, CDR2 FQGNSA. The CDR3 consists of 16 residues. The V gene end was trimmed by 1 base and the J gene end by 2 bases; junction bases not matched to a gene: 3. DNA for the CDR3: TGTGCCAGCAGCTTAGGCACAGGGGGCCCCAAAAACATTCAGTACTTC. It codes for CASSLGTGGPKNIQYF. The full variable domain, with the rest looked up from reference TRBV7-2 and TRBJ2-4, is GAGVSQSPSNKVTEKGKDVELRCDPISGHTALYWYRQSLGQGLEFLIYFQGNSAPDKSGLPSDRFSAERTGGSVSTLTIQRTQQEDSAVYLCASSLGTGGPKNIQYFGAGTRLSVL.

The table lists this clonotype with a few counts. The chain links TRBV6-5 to TRBJ2-1, with 8 bases fitting TRBD2. J was trimmed by 4 bases and V by 10 bases; bases with no gene match: 3. There are 12 residues in the CDR3. CDR1 is MNHEY, CDR2 SVGAGI, per germline. The CDR3, as DNA: TGTGCCACCAGCGGGAGTTACAATGAGCAGTTCTTC. Translation gives CATSGSYNEQFF.

In its sample, this clonotype was seen a few times. V is TRBV4-3 and J is TRBJ2-2; D is possibly TRBD1 (6 bases). The germline V gene has CDR1 LGHNA and CDR2 YSLEER. Trimming cost V 4 bases and J 1 base, with 16 bases left between them. The CDR3 has 17 residues. CDR3 amino acids: CASSPNWEGGNTGELFF. CDR3 in DNA: TGCGCCAGCAGCCCCAACTGGGAAGGGGGGAACACCGGGGAGCTGTTTTTT.

This clonotype appeared a single time. V is TRBV4-2 and J is TRBJ1-2; no reliable D call. Germline V gene sequence: CDR1 LGHNA, CDR2 YNFKEQ. Between the trimmed V and J ends, which lost 0 bases and 2 bases, there was a span of 13 bases. CDR3 length: 16 residues. The CDR3: CASSQDLTGRNYGYTF. DNA for the CDR3: TGTGCCAGCAGCCAAGATCTAACCGGGAGGAACTATGGCTACACCTTC.

This chain uses TRBV14 with TRBJ2-3, with 10 bases matching TRBD2. The germline CDR1 and CDR2 sequences are SGHDN and FVKESK. This CDR3 spans 15 amino acids. V lost 4 bases, J lost 5 bases, and 6 bases stayed unmatched. The CDR3 DNA follows: TGTGCCAGCAGCCGGAGCGGGGGGGCCAGAGATACGCAGTATTTT. Amino acid sequence: CASSRSGGARDTQYF.

Worth noting for this clonotype: Sequence at one end of the junction differs from germline and may be a read error. The chain recombines TRBV6-5 with TRBJ2-7; possible D gene TRBD2, 7 bases. This CDR3 is built from 14 residues. Germline assignment: CDR1 MNHEY and CDR2 SVGAGI. Here the CDR3 reads CDSTQGGGVHEQYF. CDR3 nucleotides: TGTGACAGCACCCAAGGGGGGGGGGTCCACGAGCAGTACTTC.

The genes are TRBV6-1 and TRBJ2-3, with TRBD2 matching 13 bases. The J segment lost 2 bases and the V segment lost 6 bases, leaving 11 bases of the junction unmatched. This CDR3 region has 18 residues. The V gene's germline CDR1 is MNHNS and CDR2 SASEGT. This chain's CDR3 is CASSLGLAGATFTDTQYF. CDR3 DNA: TGTGCCAGCAGCCTCGGACTAGCGGGGGCGACGTTCACAGATACGCAGTATTTT.

The genes are TRBV21-1 and TRBJ1-1. TRBV21-1 corresponds to a pseudogene. CDR3 size: 13 residues. CDR3 bases: TGTGCCAGCAGCAAAGACCTGAGGACTGAAGCTTTCTTT. It translates to CASSKDLRTEAFF.

Only one count was recorded for this clonotype. The chain employs TRBV20-1 and TRBJ2-3; TRBD1 matches at 8 bases. This CDR3 region has 17 residues. V shed 6 bases and J 4 bases; nucleotides not matched to a gene: 18. Germline loops: CDR1 DFQATT, CDR2 SNEGSKA (reference sequence). The CDR3 bases are TGCAGTGCAAACCAGCCTGGACAGGGTCGGGGTCCAGATACGCAGTATTTT. Protein sequence: CSANQPGQGRGPDTQYF.

The V call is TRBV12-3 or TRBV12-4, the J call TRBJ1-5; 7 nucleotides align to TRBD1. After removal of 5 bases from V and 5 bases from J, the junction contained 3 bases not matched to a gene. The CDR3 contains 13 residues. The CDR3: CASSLTGYQPQHF. CDR3 DNA: TGTGCCAGCAGTCTGACAGGGTATCAGCCCCAGCATTTT.

The CDR3 DNA reads as TGTGCCAGCAGCTTAGTGCAGGACCCCGCCGCCATTAAAGCGCAGTATTTT. Encoded protein: CASSLVQDPAAIKAQYF. The rearrangement uses TRBV7-8 and TRBJ2-3; no reliable D call. The CDR3 consists of 17 residues. The germline gives CDR1 SGHVS, CDR2 FQNEAQ. Trimming cost V 1 base and J 10 bases, with 24 bases left between them.

The chain joins TRBV5-1 to TRBJ1-5; D unresolved. This CDR3 is built from 13 residues. The V gene's germline CDR1 is SGHRS and CDR2 YFSETQ. V dropped 0 bases and J dropped 7 bases, with 8 bases sitting between them. This CDR3 reads CASSLEINQPQHF. In DNA form, the CDR3 reads TGCGCCAGCAGCTTGGAGATAAACCAGCCCCAGCATTTT.

This clonotype was observed a handful of times. The chain combines TRBV6-6 with TRBJ2-2; 7 positions agree with TRBD1. Per germline, CDR1 MNHNY and CDR2 SVGAGI (reference sequence). After removal of 4 bases from V and 5 bases from J, the junction contained 7 bases not matched to a gene. The CDR3 contains 15 residues. The CDR3 region is CASSSHRGRTGELFF. Here the CDR3 DNA reads TGTGCCAGCAGTTCCCACAGGGGTCGGACCGGGGAGCTGTTTTTT.

The chain employs TRBV12-3 or TRBV12-4 and TRBJ2-3; maybe TRBD2 (5 bases). The CDR3 spans 16 residues. The ends were cut back, 6 bases at V and 0 bases at J, with 16 bases in the middle. CDR3: CASRPGDGGSTDTQYF. CDR3 nucleotides: TGTGCCAGCAGACCTGGAGACGGAGGAAGCACAGATACGCAGTATTTT.